Included here is one TCR beta chain sequence, with context. What it binds is unknown. Germline V lookup: CDR1 MNHNS, CDR2 SASEGT. Trimming stripped 1 base from V and 7 bases from J, with 19 bases between. This CDR3 comprises 17 residues. Indicated time point: cycle 4 day 1 (C4D1), after 6 weeks of nivolumab. In every patient, relapse followed autologous stem cell transplantation, while exposure to brentuximab vedotin differed. By magnetic negative selection, CD4+ T cells were purified from thawed PBMCs. The sample belongs to a study of PD-1 blockade in classical Hodgkin lymphoma. Findings of the study overall: Complete responders had baseline diversity similar to newly diagnosed patients.

Sequencing was performed with immunoSEQ multiplex PCR; in TCRdb, only in-frame clones are kept and a portion is missing. The table lists about 22,000 clones, around 68% of them singletons. The genes are TRBV6-1 and TRBJ1-4; D is undetermined. The sequence came from a human donor with classical Hodgkin lymphoma. The source was CD4+ T cells from blood, collected before the fourth cycle of nivolumab. For the CDR3, the DNA is TGTGCCAGCAGTGAAGTGTGGGTGAGGGTCGTTAGTGAAAAACTGTTTTTT. It is translated as CASSEVWVRVVSEKLFF.